This T cell receptor (beta chain) was identified in a study of blood T cell repertoires in COVID-19. Study overall: Donors in the United States, Italy and Spain gave samples during acute or convalescent COVID-19.

Some clones are missing from TCRdb's copy, which holds only in-frame ones; the method was immunoSEQ multiplex PCR. The sample holds some 180,000 clones, more than 80% seen once. The CDR3 runs 13 residues. CDR1 and CDR2 (germline): LNHDA, SQIVND (reference sequence). The V and J ends lost 3 bases and 0 bases respectively, with 2 bases between them. The TCR sequence derives from a woman in her sixties with acute or convalescent COVID-19. The chain uses TRBV19 and TRBJ2-2; D not resolved. The material sequenced was peripheral blood. The CDR3 sequence: CASSITNTGELFF. In nucleotides, the CDR3 is TGTGCCAGTAGTATTACGAACACCGGGGAGCTGTTTTTT.